This T cell receptor beta chain was obtained from a study of T cell responses to AZD1222 COVID-19 vaccine. This clone was recorded a few times. TCRdb's copy holds only in-frame clones and misses some; the assay was immunoSEQ multiplex PCR. The sample includes over 65,000 clones, almost 90% of them seen just once. The CDR3 sequence is 15 residues long. The J segment lost 3 bases and the V segment lost 8 bases, leaving 10 bases of the junction unmatched. Per the germline V gene, CDR1 is MNHNY and CDR2 is SVGAGI (reference sequence). The chain joins TRBV6-6 to TRBJ1-2; TRBD1 agrees at 9 bases. The TCR was taken from an adult who received the AZD1222 COVID-19 vaccine. The source was peripheral blood, collected 28 days after the second AZD1222 dose. The CDR3: CASRSWDRAHYGYTF. The CDR3 DNA reads TGTGCCAGCCGGTCCTGGGACAGGGCCCACTATGGCTACACCTTC.